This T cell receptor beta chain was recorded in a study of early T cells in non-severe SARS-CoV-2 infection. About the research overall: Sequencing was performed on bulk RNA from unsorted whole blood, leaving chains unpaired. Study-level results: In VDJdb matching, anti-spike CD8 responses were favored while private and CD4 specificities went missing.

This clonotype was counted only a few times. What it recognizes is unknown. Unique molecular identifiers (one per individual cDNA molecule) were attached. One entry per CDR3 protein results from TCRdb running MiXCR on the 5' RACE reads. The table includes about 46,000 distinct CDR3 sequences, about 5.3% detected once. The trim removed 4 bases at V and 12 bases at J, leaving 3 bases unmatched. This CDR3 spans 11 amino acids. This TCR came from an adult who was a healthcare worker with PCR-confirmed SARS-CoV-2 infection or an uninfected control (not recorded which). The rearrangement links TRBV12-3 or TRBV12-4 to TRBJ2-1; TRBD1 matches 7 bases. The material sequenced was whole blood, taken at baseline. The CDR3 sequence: CASSSRQGQFF. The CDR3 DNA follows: TGTGCCAGCAGTTCGAGACAGGGGCAGTTCTTC.